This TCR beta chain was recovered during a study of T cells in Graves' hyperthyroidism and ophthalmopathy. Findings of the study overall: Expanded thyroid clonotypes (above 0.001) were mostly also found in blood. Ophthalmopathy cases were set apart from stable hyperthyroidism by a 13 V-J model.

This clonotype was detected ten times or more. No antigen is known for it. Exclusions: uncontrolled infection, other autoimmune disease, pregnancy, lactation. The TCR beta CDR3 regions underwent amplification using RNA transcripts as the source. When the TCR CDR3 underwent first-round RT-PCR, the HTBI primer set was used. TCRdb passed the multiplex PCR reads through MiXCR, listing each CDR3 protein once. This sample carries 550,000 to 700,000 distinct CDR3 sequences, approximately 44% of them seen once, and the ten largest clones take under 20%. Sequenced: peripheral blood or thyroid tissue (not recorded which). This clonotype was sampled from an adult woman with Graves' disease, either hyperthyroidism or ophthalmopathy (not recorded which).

The CDR3 protein is CASSAGLAGGGPPKTQYF. CDR3 nucleotide sequence: TGCGCCAGCAGCGCCGGACTAGCGGGAGGTGGGCCGCCAAAGACCCAGTACTTC. The chain recombines TRBV4-1 with TRBJ2-5; 14 bases align to TRBD2. Per the germline V gene, CDR1 is MGHRA and CDR2 is YSYEKL. The CDR3 is made up of 18 amino acids. The V gene end was trimmed by 5 bases and the J gene end by 6 bases; junction bases not matched to a gene: 14.